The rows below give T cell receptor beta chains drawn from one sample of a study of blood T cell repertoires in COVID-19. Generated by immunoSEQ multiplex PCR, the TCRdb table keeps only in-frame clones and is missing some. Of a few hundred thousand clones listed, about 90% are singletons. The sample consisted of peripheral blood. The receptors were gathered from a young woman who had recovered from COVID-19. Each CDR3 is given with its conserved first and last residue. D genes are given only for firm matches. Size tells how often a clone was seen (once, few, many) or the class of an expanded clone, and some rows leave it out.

CDR3 DNA: TGTGCCAGCAGCGTAGCTGGGACACCCACTGAAGCTTTCTTT
CDR3 protein: CASSVAGTPTEAFF
J gene: TRBJ1-1
V gene: TRBV9
D gene: NA
clone size: once

CDR3 DNA: TGTGCCAGCAGCTGGTACCGGGACAGTGGCTACACCTTC
CDR3 protein: CASSWYRDSGYTF
J gene: TRBJ1-2
V gene: TRBV5-8
D gene: TRBD1
clone size: NA

CDR3 DNA: TGTGCCAGCAGTTTAGGGACAGGATACGGGGAGCTGTTTTTT
CDR3 protein: CASSLGTGYGELFF
J gene: TRBJ2-2
V gene: TRBV27
D gene: TRBD1
clone size: NA

CDR3 DNA: TGTGCCAGTAGTATCTCCCCACAGGGGGACGTTGATGGCTACACCTTC
CDR3 protein: CASSISPQGDVDGYTF
J gene: TRBJ1-2
V gene: TRBV19
D gene: TRBD1
clone size: few

CDR3 DNA: TGTGCCAGCGGGGCTAGCGGGAGCGGCTCGCAAGAGACCCAGTACTTC
CDR3 protein: CASGASGSGSQETQYF
J gene: TRBJ2-5
V gene: TRBV19
D gene: TRBD2
clone size: NA

CDR3 DNA: TGTGCCACGGGACAGGGGGTTCGCACTGAAGCTTTCTTT
CDR3 protein: CATGQGVRTEAFF
J gene: TRBJ1-1
V gene: TRBV6-5
D gene: TRBD1
clone size: NA

CDR3 DNA: TGTGCCAGCAGCCTTACTAGCGGGGGGTCGAATGAGCAGTTCTTC
CDR3 protein: CASSLTSGGSNEQFF
J gene: TRBJ2-1
V gene: TRBV7-8
D gene: TRBD2
clone size: NA

CDR3 DNA: TGCAGCGTTGTGGCTGGCACCTACGAGCAGTACTTC
CDR3 protein: CSVVAGTYEQYF
J gene: TRBJ2-7
V gene: TRBV29-1
D gene: NA
clone size: NA

CDR3 DNA: TGCAGTGCTAGTCTCCGGGGTTTTAACTATGGCTACACCTTC
CDR3 protein: CSASLRGFNYGYTF
J gene: TRBJ1-2
V gene: TRBV20-1
D gene: NA
clone size: NA

CDR3 DNA: TGCGCCAGCAGCTTCCCCCCCCTAGCGGGAGGGTCCGTCGGGGAGCTGTTTTTT
CDR3 protein: CASSFPPLAGGSVGELFF
J gene: TRBJ2-2
V gene: TRBV5-1
D gene: TRBD2
clone size: NA

CDR3 DNA: TGCGCCAGCAGCCAACCCGGGGGAGGGGACACTGAAGCTTTCTTT
CDR3 protein: CASSQPGGGDTEAFF
J gene: TRBJ1-1
V gene: TRBV4-1
D gene: NA
clone size: few

CDR3 DNA: TGTGCCAGCAGCTTTTGGCAGGGGGGTAACACTGAAGCTTTCTTT
CDR3 protein: CASSFWQGGNTEAFF
J gene: TRBJ1-1
V gene: TRBV7-2
D gene: TRBD1
clone size: NA

CDR3 DNA: TGTGCCAGCAGCCAAGAGGCTAGCGTTCGATACGAGCAGTACTTC
CDR3 protein: CASSQEASVRYEQYF
J gene: TRBJ2-7
V gene: TRBV3-1/TRBV3-2
D gene: NA
clone size: NA

CDR3 DNA: TGTGCCATCAGGGCCCCGGACAGTTTGAACACTGAAGCTTTCTTT
CDR3 protein: CAIRAPDSLNTEAFF
J gene: TRBJ1-1
V gene: TRBV10-3
D gene: NA
clone size: NA

CDR3 DNA: TGTGCCAGCGCCGACCGAGCGGGAGGAGAGACCCAGTACTTC
CDR3 protein: CASADRAGGETQYF
J gene: TRBJ2-5
V gene: TRBV27
D gene: TRBD2
clone size: NA

CDR3 DNA: TGTGCCAGCAGTTTGAAGGACTCCCTCTACGAGCAGTACTTC
CDR3 protein: CASSLKDSLYEQYF
J gene: TRBJ2-7
V gene: TRBV5-4
D gene: NA
clone size: NA

CDR3 DNA: TGTGCCAGCAGTTATCGGGGTAACTCTGGGGCCAACGTCCTGACTTTC
CDR3 protein: CASSYRGNSGANVLTF
J gene: TRBJ2-6
V gene: TRBV27
D gene: NA
clone size: NA

CDR3 DNA: TGTGCCAGCAGCGTACAGTGGAGGGGAAACACCATATATTTT
CDR3 protein: CASSVQWRGNTIYF
J gene: TRBJ1-3
V gene: TRBV6-5
D gene: NA
clone size: NA

CDR3 DNA: TGTGCCAGCTCTCCCACAGGGTTGGAGACCCAGTACTTC
CDR3 protein: CASSPTGLETQYF
J gene: TRBJ2-5
V gene: TRBV18
D gene: NA
clone size: NA

CDR3 DNA: TGTGCCAGCAGTGAACACCCGGCAGGGCACTATGGCTACACCTTC
CDR3 protein: CASSEHPAGHYGYTF
J gene: TRBJ1-2
V gene: TRBV2
D gene: NA
clone size: NA